This T cell receptor (beta chain) stems from a study of Ad26.COV2.S vaccination and SARS-CoV-2 variants (dated by TCRdb to 2020 to 2022). At the level of the whole study: Donors in the vaccine arm were drawn from COV1001, a phase I-IIa trial of Ad26.COV2.S in healthy adults that was multicentre, randomized, double-blind and placebo-controlled. Ad26.COV2.S was administered intramuscularly at a dose of 5x10^10 or 1x10^11 viral particles, either as one shot or as two shots given 56 days apart. TCRbeta repertoire sequencing was used to assess the specificity and breadth of SARS-CoV-2-reactive T cell receptors after Ad26.COV2.S vaccination. The TCR-sequenced set comprised about 32 samples: 19 Ad26.COV2.S vaccine recipients, 5 placebo recipients and 8 SARS-CoV-2 convalescent individuals. Trial participants were randomized into five groups of five: low-dose or high-dose Ad26.COV2.S given once or twice, or placebo on both occasions. Investigators did not know the trial group allocation while performing experiments and assessing outcomes.

The CDR3 covers 16 residues, taking in both the cysteine and the phenylalanine. Only the CDR3 DNA stays, 48 bases, in frame from base 1. For CDR1 and CDR2, the germline V gene lists SGHTA and FQGTGA. Trimming accounts for 6 bases at V and 4 bases at J, while the number of junction bases matched to no gene is 9. Points the paper makes about the study in general: It was noted by the authors that total T cell responses may have been underestimated by the TCR breadth and depth analyses. Ad26.COV2.S recipients had higher spike-specific TCR breadth than placebo recipients (P = 0.0014). Substantial breadth of spike-specific CD8+ and CD4+ T cell responses was reported after vaccination. The study lacked the statistical power to compare responses across vaccine doses or regimens. Comparable non-spike TCR breadth was observed between vaccine and placebo recipients, consistent with only spike being contained in the vaccine.

Sample treatment or condition, as interpreted from the label and publication: about 20 received Ad26.COV2.S at low or high dose, single or two shots; about 5 received placebo; per-sample allocation not given. Repertoires of vaccine and placebo recipients were sequenced from samples collected on day 63 after the first injection. Cohort 1b enrolled around 23 adults aged 18-55 years at a single site in Boston, USA, between 29 July and 7 August 2020. Ad26.COV2.S was a replication-incompetent adenovirus type 26 vector expressing a prefusion-stabilized SARS-CoV-2 spike protein from the original Wuhan strain. With respect to this clone: Its target antigen remains unknown. There are no base qualities to consult, and no much larger clone falls within one base.

The immunoSEQ Assay was used to sequence TCRbeta CDR3 regions. After extraction, genomic DNA underwent amplification by bias-controlled multiplex PCR, followed by high-throughput sequencing. The authors' pipeline ran thus. To quantify the absolute abundance of every unique TCRbeta CDR3 region, sequences were collapsed and filtered. T cell fraction was estimated by normalizing TCRbeta template counts to usable DNA, with usable DNA measured through amplification of reference genes found in all nucleated cells. Repertoire TCRs were annotated as SARS-CoV-2-specific by exact matching of V gene, CDR3 amino acid sequence and J gene to a known reactive TCR set. The reference SARS-CoV-2 TCR set was obtained from MIRA and was filtered for enrichment in COVID-19-positive ImmuneCODE repertoires, whereby public or cross-reactive TCRs were removed. Using the MIRA antigens, annotated TCRs were further analysed by specific ORF or by position within an ORF. Breadth was defined as the number of annotated unique rearrangements divided by the total number of unique productive rearrangements, and depth was defined as the summed frequency of the annotated unique rearrangements. Two-sided Wilcoxon rank-sum tests were applied when comparing TCR breadth between groups. Imported from immuneACCESS, the table was reduced by TCRdb to in-frame sequences with V and J called. These copies leave out some clones; in studies compared against another copy, an unresolved V gene accounts for under half, and the cause of the remainder is not known. V and J calls plus clone size are reproduced from that table; the DNA served to infer D and trimming. Here the sample has about 400,000 clones; roughly four fifths occur a single time. Almost 7.5% of the sample is held by the ten biggest clonotypes.

The chain is encoded by TRBV7-3 joined to TRBJ2-3, and TRBD2 aligns with 11 junction nucleotides. The receptor was isolated from a person between 18 and 65 years old who received the Ad26.COV2.S COVID-19 vaccine or a placebo. Sequences were derived from peripheral blood, sampled in a trial of Ad26.COV2.S vaccine versus placebo. The nucleotides are TGTGCCAGCAGTTCCCGACTAGCGGGAACATCAGATACGCAGTATTTT. Its protein reads: CASSSRLAGTSDTQYF.